This TCR beta chain was identified in a study of liver allograft versus peripheral blood T cells. Study details: Recipients' peripheral blood supplied the T cell receptor repertoires against which those in transplanted livers were compared.

V dropped 1 base and J dropped 0 bases, with 17 bases sitting between them. The germline V gene has CDR1 DFQATT and CDR2 SNEGSKA (reference sequence). This CDR3 has 17 amino acids. For this clonotype: Its target is unknown.

Each CDR3 protein gets one entry after TCRdb re-called the reads with MiXCR. Among about 8,000 distinct CDR3 sequences, 18% were seen once, and the ten largest hold more than 3.5%. Study findings and constraints: Intragraft T cell receptor repertoires of liver allografts were reported to differ from peripheral blood repertoires.

The chain joins TRBV20-1 to TRBJ2-3, with D possibly being TRBD2 (5 bases). This clonotype originated in a human patient who had a liver transplant. Part of the T cell pool may stem from the graft donor. The CDR3 loop reads CSARVPRTHSSTDTQYF. Here the CDR3 DNA reads TGCAGTGCTAGAGTTCCTCGGACTCATTCTAGCACAGATACGCAGTATTTT.